This TCR beta chain was profiled in a study of shared clonotypes between healthy human individuals. CDR1 and CDR2 from the germline V gene are DFQATT and SNEGSKA (reference sequence). There are 11 residues in the CDR3. A word on this clone: Germline is not matched at one junction end, which may reflect a read error.

Profiled with immunoSEQ multiplex PCR; TCRdb holds only in-frame clones, not every one. Among millions of clones, roughly 94% were seen once, and the ten largest hold 0.1% to 0.15%. Sequenced sample: naive CD4+ T cells sorted from blood. Indicated subset: CD45RA+ positively selected. This chain joins TRBV20-1 and TRBJ2-7; 10 nucleotides match TRBD1. This TCR was sampled from a young man in good health. The CDR3 DNA reads as TGCAGTGCTAGAGTAGGGGGACAGGGGATTTTC. The encoded protein is CSARVGGQGIF.